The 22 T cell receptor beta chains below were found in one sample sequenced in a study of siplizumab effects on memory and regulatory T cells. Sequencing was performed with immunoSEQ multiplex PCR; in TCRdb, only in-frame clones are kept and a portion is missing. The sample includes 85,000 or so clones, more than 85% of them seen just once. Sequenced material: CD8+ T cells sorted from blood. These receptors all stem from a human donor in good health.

The CDR3 DNA follows: TGTGCCAGCAGTTTAGTCGCAGCCTACAATGAGCAGTTCTTC. It translates to CASSLVAAYNEQFF. This chain joins TRBV27 and TRBJ2-1; no definite D call. The V end was cut by 2 bases, the J end by 2 bases, with 7 bases between. The CDR3 contains 14 residues. Germline V gene sequence: CDR1 MNHEY, CDR2 SMNVEV (reference sequence).

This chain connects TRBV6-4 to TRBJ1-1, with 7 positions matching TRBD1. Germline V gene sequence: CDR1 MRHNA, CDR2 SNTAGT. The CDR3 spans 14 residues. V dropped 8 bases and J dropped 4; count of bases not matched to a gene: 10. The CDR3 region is CASRPTGDGTEAFF. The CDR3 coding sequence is TGTGCCAGCCGGCCTACAGGGGATGGCACTGAAGCTTTCTTT.

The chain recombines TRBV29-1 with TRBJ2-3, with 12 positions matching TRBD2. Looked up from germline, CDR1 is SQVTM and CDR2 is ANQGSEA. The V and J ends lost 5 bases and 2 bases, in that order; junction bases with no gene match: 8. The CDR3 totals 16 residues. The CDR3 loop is CSVNGLAGPSTDTQYF. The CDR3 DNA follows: TGCAGCGTTAACGGACTAGCGGGGCCCTCCACAGATACGCAGTATTTT.

The CDR3: CASSLGSSGYEQYF. The DNA of the CDR3 is TGTGCCAGCAGTTTAGGGTCAAGCGGCTACGAGCAGTACTTC. The chain has TRBV28 and TRBJ2-7, with TRBD2 as a possible D gene (5 bases). V lost 2 bases and J lost 3, with 11 bases in between. Germline CDR1 reads MDHEN; CDR2 reads SYDVKM. The CDR3 length is 14 residues.

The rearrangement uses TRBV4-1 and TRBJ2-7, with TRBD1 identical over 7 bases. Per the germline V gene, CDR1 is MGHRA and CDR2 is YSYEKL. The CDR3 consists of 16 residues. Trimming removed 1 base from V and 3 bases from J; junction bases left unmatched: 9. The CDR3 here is CASSQGVGQLLYEQYF. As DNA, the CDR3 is TGCGCCAGCAGCCAAGGAGTGGGACAGCTACTCTACGAGCAGTACTTC.

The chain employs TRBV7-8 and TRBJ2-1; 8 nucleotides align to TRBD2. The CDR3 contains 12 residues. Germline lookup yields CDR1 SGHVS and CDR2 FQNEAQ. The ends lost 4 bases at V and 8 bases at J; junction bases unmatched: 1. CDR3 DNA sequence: TGTGCCAGCAGCTCGACTAGCGATGAGCAGTTCTTC. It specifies CASSSTSDEQFF.

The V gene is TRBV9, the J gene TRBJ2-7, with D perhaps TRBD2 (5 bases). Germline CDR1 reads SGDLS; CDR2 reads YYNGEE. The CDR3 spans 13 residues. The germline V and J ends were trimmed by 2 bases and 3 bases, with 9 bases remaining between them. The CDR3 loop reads CASSVVSDYEQYF. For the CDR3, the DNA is TGTGCCAGCAGCGTTGTTAGCGACTACGAGCAGTACTTC.

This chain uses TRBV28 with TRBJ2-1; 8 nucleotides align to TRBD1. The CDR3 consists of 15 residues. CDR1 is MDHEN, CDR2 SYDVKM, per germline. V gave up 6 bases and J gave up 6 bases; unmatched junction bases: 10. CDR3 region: CASRMWTGTSNEQFF. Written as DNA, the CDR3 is TGTGCCAGCAGGATGTGGACAGGGACTTCCAATGAGCAGTTCTTC.

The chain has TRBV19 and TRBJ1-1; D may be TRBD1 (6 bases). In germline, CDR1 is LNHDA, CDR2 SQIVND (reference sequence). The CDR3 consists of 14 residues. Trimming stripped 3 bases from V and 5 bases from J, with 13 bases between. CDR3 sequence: CASSMGDIWTEAFF. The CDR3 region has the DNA TGTGCCAGTAGTATGGGGGACATTTGGACTGAAGCTTTCTTT.

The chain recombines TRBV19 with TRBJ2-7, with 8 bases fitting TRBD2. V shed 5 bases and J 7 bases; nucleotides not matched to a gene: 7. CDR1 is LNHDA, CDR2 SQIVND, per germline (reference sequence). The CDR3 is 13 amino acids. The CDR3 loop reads CASSQGAGEEQYF. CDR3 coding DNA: TGTGCCAGTAGTCAAGGAGCGGGAGAGGAGCAGTACTTC. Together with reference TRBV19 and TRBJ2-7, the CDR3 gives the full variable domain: DGGITQSPKYLFRKEGQNVTLSCEQNLNHDAMYWYRQDPGQGLRLIYYSQIVNDFQKGDIAEGYSVSREKKESFPLTVTSAQKNPTAFYLCASSQGAGEEQYFGPGTRLTVT.

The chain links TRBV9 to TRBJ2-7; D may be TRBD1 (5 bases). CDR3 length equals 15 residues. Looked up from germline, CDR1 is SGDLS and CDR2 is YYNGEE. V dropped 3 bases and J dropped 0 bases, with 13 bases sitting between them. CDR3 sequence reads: CASSATGASSYEQYF. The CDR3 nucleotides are TGTGCCAGCAGCGCCACAGGAGCGAGCTCCTACGAGCAGTACTTC.

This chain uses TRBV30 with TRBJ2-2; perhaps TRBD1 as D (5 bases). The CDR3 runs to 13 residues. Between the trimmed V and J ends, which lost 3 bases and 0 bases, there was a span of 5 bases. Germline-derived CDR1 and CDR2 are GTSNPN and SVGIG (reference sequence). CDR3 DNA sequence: TGTGCCTGGAGACAGGCGAACACCGGGGAGCTGTTTTTT. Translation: CAWRQANTGELFF.

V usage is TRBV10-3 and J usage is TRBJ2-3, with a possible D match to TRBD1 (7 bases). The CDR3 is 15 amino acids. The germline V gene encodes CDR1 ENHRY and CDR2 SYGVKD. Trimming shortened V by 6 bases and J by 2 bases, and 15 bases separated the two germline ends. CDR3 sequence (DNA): TGTGCCATCAGCGGAGGGGGCTTGGCCACAGATACGCAGTATTTT. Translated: CAISGGGLATDTQYF.

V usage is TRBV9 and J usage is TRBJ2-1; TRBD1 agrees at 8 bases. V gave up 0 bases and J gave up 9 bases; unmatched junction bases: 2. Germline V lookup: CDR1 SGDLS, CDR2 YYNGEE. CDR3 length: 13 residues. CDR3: CASSVVTGGEQFF. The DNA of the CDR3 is TGTGCCAGCAGCGTAGTCACAGGGGGTGAGCAGTTCTTC.

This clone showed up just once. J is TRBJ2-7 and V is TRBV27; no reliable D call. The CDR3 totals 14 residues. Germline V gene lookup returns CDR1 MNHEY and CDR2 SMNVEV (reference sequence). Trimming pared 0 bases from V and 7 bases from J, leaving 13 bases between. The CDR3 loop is CASSLSSLGIEQYF. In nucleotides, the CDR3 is TGTGCCAGCAGTTTATCTAGCTTGGGAATTGAGCAGTACTTC.

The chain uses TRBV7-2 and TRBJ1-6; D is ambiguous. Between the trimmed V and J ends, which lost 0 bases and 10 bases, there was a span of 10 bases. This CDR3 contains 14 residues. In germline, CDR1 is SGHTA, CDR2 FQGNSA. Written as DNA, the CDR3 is TGTGCCAGCAGCTTAGCCTCCGTTTACTCACCCCTCCACTTT. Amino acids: CASSLASVYSPLHF.

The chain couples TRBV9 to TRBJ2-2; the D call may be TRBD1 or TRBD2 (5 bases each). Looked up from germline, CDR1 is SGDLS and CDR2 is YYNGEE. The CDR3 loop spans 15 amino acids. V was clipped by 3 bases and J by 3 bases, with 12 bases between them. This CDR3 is CASSGGTDDTGELFF. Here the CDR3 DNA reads TGTGCCAGCAGCGGGGGGACGGACGACACCGGGGAGCTGTTTTTT.

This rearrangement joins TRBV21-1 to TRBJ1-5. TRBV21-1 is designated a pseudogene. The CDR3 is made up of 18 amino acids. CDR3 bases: TGTGCCAGCAGCAAAGACCCACTTTATTGGCGTAGCAATCAGCCCCAGCATTTT. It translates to CASSKDPLYWRSNQPQHF.

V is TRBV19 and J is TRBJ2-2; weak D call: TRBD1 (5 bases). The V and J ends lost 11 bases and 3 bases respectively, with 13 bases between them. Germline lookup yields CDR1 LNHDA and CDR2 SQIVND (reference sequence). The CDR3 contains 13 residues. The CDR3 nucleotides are TGTGCCTCTAGGCCAGGGTACACCGGGGAGCTGTTTTTT. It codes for CASRPGYTGELFF.

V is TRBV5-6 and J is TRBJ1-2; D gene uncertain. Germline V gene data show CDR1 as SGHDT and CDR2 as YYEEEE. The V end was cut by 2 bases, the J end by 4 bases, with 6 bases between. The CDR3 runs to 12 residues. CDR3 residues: CASSFFSYGYTF. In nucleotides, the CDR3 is TGTGCCAGCAGCTTCTTTAGCTATGGCTACACCTTC.

The CDR3 bases are TGTGCCAGTAGGCCCGCGGGACTAGCGGCCTACGAGCAGTACTTC. It specifies CASRPAGLAAYEQYF. The chain joins TRBV19 to TRBJ2-7; 11 nucleotides align to TRBD2. This CDR3 has 15 amino acids. Unmatched junction bases numbered 6, after V lost 6 bases and J lost 2 bases. Germline-derived CDR1 and CDR2 are LNHDA and SQIVND (reference sequence).

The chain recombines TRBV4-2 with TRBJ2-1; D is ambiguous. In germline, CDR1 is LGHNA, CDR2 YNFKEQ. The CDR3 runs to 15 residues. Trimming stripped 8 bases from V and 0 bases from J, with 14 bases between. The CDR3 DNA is TGTGCCAGCTCGACTGGGATAAGCTCCTACAATGAGCAGTTCTTC. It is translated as CASSTGISSYNEQFF.